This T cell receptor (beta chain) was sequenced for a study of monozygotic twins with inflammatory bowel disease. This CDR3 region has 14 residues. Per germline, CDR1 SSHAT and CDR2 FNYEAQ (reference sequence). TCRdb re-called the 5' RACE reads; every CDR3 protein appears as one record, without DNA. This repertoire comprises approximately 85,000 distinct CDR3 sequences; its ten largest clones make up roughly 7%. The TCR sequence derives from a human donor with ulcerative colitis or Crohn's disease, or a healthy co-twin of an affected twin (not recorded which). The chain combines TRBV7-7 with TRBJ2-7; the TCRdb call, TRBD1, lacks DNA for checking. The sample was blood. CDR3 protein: CASSSAGQGGEQYF.